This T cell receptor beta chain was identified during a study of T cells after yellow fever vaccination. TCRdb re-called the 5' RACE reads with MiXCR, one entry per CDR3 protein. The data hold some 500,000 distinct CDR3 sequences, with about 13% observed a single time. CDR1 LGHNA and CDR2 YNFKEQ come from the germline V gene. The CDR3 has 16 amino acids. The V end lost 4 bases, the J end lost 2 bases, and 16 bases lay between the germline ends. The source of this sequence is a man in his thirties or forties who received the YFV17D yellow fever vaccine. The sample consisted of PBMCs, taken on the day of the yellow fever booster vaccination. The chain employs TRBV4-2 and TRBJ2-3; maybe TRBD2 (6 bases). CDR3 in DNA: TGTGCCAGCAGCCCGTCTAGCGTCGCCATCACAGATACGCAGTATTTT. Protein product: CASSPSSVAITDTQYF.